One TCR beta chain is described in this entry. The data were taken from a study of blood T cell repertoires in COVID-19. The wider study: Acute and convalescent COVID-19 specimens originated in the United States, Italy and Spain. In each case, the material was cDNA or gDNA derived from T cells, B-cell-depleted T cells, or PBMCs.

Germline CDR1 reads GTSNPN; CDR2 reads SVGIG (reference sequence). This CDR3 contains 16 residues. V trimming: 7 bases; J trimming: 4 bases; junction bases outside the gene matches: 18. The protocol was immunoSEQ multiplex PCR, while the TCRdb copy is restricted to in-frame clones and leaves out a portion. The data contain about 200,000 clones, 65% to 90% of them singletons. The sequencing sample was made of peripheral blood. This TCR derives from a woman between 70 and 85 years old with COVID-19, enrolled during active disease. V gene TRBV30 combines with J gene TRBJ2-7; 8 bases agree with TRBD2. The CDR3 nucleotides read TGTGCCTCCCTCCCCCGGGGGGGGGCGAAATATTACGAGCAGTACTTC. Protein product: CASLPRGGAKYYEQYF. Using reference TRBV30 and TRBJ2-7 for the parts outside the CDR3, the full variable domain is SQTIHQWPATLVQPVGSPLSLECTVEGTSNPNLYWYRQAAGRGLQLLFYSVGIGQISSEVPQNLSASRPQDRQFILSSKKLLLSDSGFYLCASLPRGGAKYYEQYFGPGTRLTVT.